This TCR beta chain was obtained from a study of identical twins. Broader study findings: There were fewer insertions in abundant cord blood beta clonotypes, but memory repertoires showed no such pattern. Excess sharing between twins was weaker in beta out-of-frame sequences.

TCRdb analysed the 5' RACE reads with MiXCR anew, one entry per CDR3 protein. This table has about 500,000 distinct CDR3 sequences, about 13% appearing once. There are a few counts of this clonotype. Its antigen remains unidentified. The CDR3 extends over 12 amino acids. From germline, CDR1 is LGHDT and CDR2 YNNKEL (reference sequence). Trimming cost V 8 bases and J 5 bases, with 10 bases left between them. These data are also associated with another study on yellow fever vaccine responses in identical twins.

This chain joins TRBV3-1 and TRBJ1-3; D perhaps matches TRBD1 (5 bases). What was sequenced was CD4+ T cells sorted from blood. The receptor was derived from a woman aged 18-29 years in good health. In nucleotides, the CDR3 is TGTGCCAGCCGGGACCGAAGAAACACCATATATTTT. It specifies CASRDRRNTIYF. The full variable domain, its missing parts supplied by reference TRBV3-1 and TRBJ1-3, is DTAVSQTPKYLVTQMGNDKSIKCEQNLGHDTMYWYKQDSKKFLKIMFSYNNKELIINETVPNRFSPKSPDKAHLNLHINSLELGDSAVYFCASRDRRNTIYFGEGSWLTVV.